One T cell receptor beta chain is described in this entry. Its binding antigen is unknown. Qualities for individual bases were not recorded, and no much larger clone is one base off. In light of the paper, this sample's time point label describes: about 28 days (+/-7) after the second vaccine dose. AZD1222 recipients with second doses at about 4 weeks or about 12 weeks were pooled, because spike-specific TCR depth and breadth did not differ between schedules. Vaccinee samples came from UK trials COV001 and COV002, including a single-blind randomized controlled phase 2/3 trial of AZD1222 (ChAdOx1 nCoV-19) in healthy adults. For TCRbeta chain sequencing, PBMC samples from trial participants were taken at day 0 and at day 28 after the second dose. The CDR3 regions of human TCRbeta chains were analyzed by immunosequencing. On the study's bioinformatics: TCRs in the repertoires were matched against a reference library of SARS-CoV-2-specific TCRs that had been generated with the MIRA antigen-specificity platform. Breadth was defined as the fraction of unique TCRs that were SARS-CoV-2-associated, and depth was defined as the fraction of total T cells that were SARS-CoV-2-associated. Each spike-specific TCR was assigned to its reactive spike region and to a CD4 or CD8 class using the MIRA data. Log10-transformed breadth and depth values were compared by one-way ANOVA with Sidak's multiple comparisons tests. As stored in TCRdb, this immuneACCESS dataset retains in-frame rearrangements with V and J assigned. A fraction of the clones does not appear; measured against another copy, unresolved V genes explain less than half of the discrepancy, and the remainder lacks a known reason. The D gene and trimming were derived from the DNA, and the V and J assignments and clone size from that table. The sample contains 100,000 to 150,000 clones, about 85% of them found a single time. The ten largest clones take up approximately 4.7% of the sample.

This entry belongs to a study of T cell responses to AZD1222 COVID-19 vaccine (dated by TCRdb to the early 2020s). Looking at the study overall: A total of 233 trial participants underwent TCR sequencing, of whom about 210 received two doses of AZD1222 and 26 received two doses of the MenACWY control vaccine. Enrollment into the trials was organized by age into subgroups of 18-55, 56-69 and 70-plus years, and those subgroups contained approximately 150, 30 and 60 TCR-sequenced participants, respectively. The study at large found these results: In the small 56-69-year group, the increase in depth fell short of significance, most likely because of low power. The vaccine-associated CD4 TCRs covered the entire spike protein, and the dominant responses fell in regions 160-218 and 743-854. Conclusions about previously exposed vaccinees are limited because only six or seven AZD1222 recipients were SARS-CoV-2 seropositive at baseline. Most participants were white British and females outnumbered males, and the authors suggested that clonal diversity may have been underestimated. Epitopes outside the regions mutated in the B.1.351 and B.1.1.7 variants were reportedly recognized by nearly half of the unique spike-specific TCRs. A significant rise in spike-specific TCR breadth and depth was observed after two AZD1222 doses relative to day 0 and relative to MenACWY recipients. Because no samples from the day 14 peak response were available, repertoires could be characterized only after the peak T cell response.

Trimming accounts for 5 bases at V and 6 bases at J, while the number of junction bases matched to no gene is 4. The germline V gene encodes CDR1 SEHNR and CDR2 FQNEAQ (reference sequence). Taken from cysteine to phenylalanine, the CDR3 has 15 residues. The read is trimmed to its CDR3 DNA, 45 bases read in frame from base 1. The sample was peripheral blood, taken 28 days after the second AZD1222 dose. This sequence uses TRBV7-9 and TRBJ2-2; TRBD2 aligns with 12 central bases. This receptor was identified in an adult who received the AZD1222 COVID-19 vaccine. The nucleotide sequence is TGTGCCAGCAGCCCCGCTAGCGGGGGGGCCGGGGAGCTGTTTTTT. Its coded protein is CASSPASGGAGELFF.